Listed here are 15 T cell receptor beta chains from one sample, sequenced in a study of CD8 T cells in ankylosing spondylitis. Study-level findings and limits: Apparently characteristic of ankylosing spondylitis blood was a TCR beta motif (roughly eight highly homologous variants).

No cognate antigen is known for these TCRs. TCRdb re-derived calls from the 5' RACE reads in MiXCR, one entry per CDR3 protein. Of some 700,000 distinct CDR3 sequences listed, 15% to 20% were seen once; the top ten hold roughly a fifth. Sequencing was performed on blood, either unsorted or a sorted T cell fraction (not recorded which). These receptors were collected from a male donor with ankylosing spondylitis.

This chain joins TRBV27 and TRBJ2-6; D is ambiguous. The V gene lost 6 bases and the J gene lost 4 bases, with 10 bases spanning the gap. Germline V gives CDR1 MNHEY, CDR2 SMNVEV (reference sequence). The CDR3 is 14 residues long. This chain's CDR3 is CASRTLPGANVLTF. Written as DNA, the CDR3 is TGTGCCAGCAGAACCCTCCCGGGGGCCAACGTCCTGACTTTC.

This chain connects TRBV3-1 to TRBJ2-7; a weak D match, TRBD2 (6 bases). Germline V gives CDR1 LGHDT, CDR2 YNNKEL (reference sequence). The CDR3 length is 14 residues. Trimming removed 1 base at V and 6 bases at J, with 13 bases between. The CDR3, as DNA: TGTGCCAGCAGCCAAGTGGGGGGAATCCTCGAGCAGTACTTC. It translates to CASSQVGGILEQYF.

At least ten counts were recorded for this clonotype. The rearrangement uses TRBV29-1 and TRBJ2-1, with 8 bases fitting TRBD2. Germline V CDR1 and CDR2: SQVTM, ANQGSEA. J gave up 5 bases and V 4 bases, and 7 bases lay outside the gene matches. The CDR3 runs to 14 residues. The CDR3 DNA reads TGCAGCGTTGCCATTTCGGGAGGGGACAATGAGCAGTTCTTC. Its protein is CSVAISGGDNEQFF.

There are many counts of this clonotype. The chain recombines TRBV18 with TRBJ2-3, with 10 nucleotides matching TRBD2. The CDR3 has 15 amino acids. Germline trimming cut 1 base from V and 3 bases from J; bases unmatched to any gene: 1. The V gene's germline CDR1 is KGHSH and CDR2 LQKENI. CDR3 sequence reads: CASSPLAGGTDTQYF. The CDR3 DNA sequence: TGTGCCAGCTCACCACTAGCGGGAGGTACAGATACGCAGTATTTT.

The chain links TRBV19 to TRBJ2-1, with D perhaps matching TRBD2 (5 bases). Trimming took off 4 bases at V and 0 bases at J, with 13 bases between the two ends. Germline-derived CDR1 and CDR2 are LNHDA and SQIVND (reference sequence). There are 16 residues in the CDR3. CDR3 protein: CASSKSAEASYNEQFF. The CDR3 nucleotides read TGTGCCAGTAGTAAATCTGCGGAGGCCTCCTACAATGAGCAGTTCTTC.

The V gene is TRBV6-1, the J gene TRBJ1-1; 10 bases align to TRBD1. The CDR3 is made up of 16 amino acids. The J segment lost 0 bases and the V segment lost 5 bases, leaving 6 bases of the junction unmatched. CDR1 is MNHNS and CDR2 is SASEGT in the germline V gene. CDR3: CASSRDRGHLNTEAFF. The CDR3, as DNA: TGTGCCAGCAGTCGGGACAGGGGCCACCTGAACACTGAAGCTTTCTTT.

This clonotype was detected a few times. V usage is TRBV2 and J usage is TRBJ2-1; 7 positions agree with TRBD2. CDR3 length equals 14 residues. Germline V gene data show CDR1 as SNHLY and CDR2 as FYNNEI. J was trimmed by 3 bases and V by 10 bases; bases with no gene match: 9. The CDR3 is CATRDYLSYNEQFF. As DNA, the CDR3 is TGTGCCACCCGGGACTACCTGAGCTACAATGAGCAGTTCTTC.

This clonotype turned up a few times. The chain links TRBV15 to TRBJ2-5, with a weak D call TRBD1 (5 bases). Germline V gene data show CDR1 as LNHNV and CDR2 as YYDKDF (reference sequence). This CDR3 spans 15 amino acids. V lost 0 bases and J lost 2, with 10 bases in between. The CDR3 DNA reads as TGTGCCACCAGCAGAGATTTGGGGCAACAAGAGACCCAGTACTTC. Amino acids: CATSRDLGQQETQYF.

The chain has TRBV29-1 and TRBJ2-1, with a possible D match to TRBD1 (6 bases). Germline V gives CDR1 SQVTM, CDR2 ANQGSEA. V lost 4 bases and J lost 8, with 18 bases in between. The CDR3 has 14 amino acids. This chain's CDR3 is CSVAYQGRHYEQFF. CDR3 DNA sequence: TGCAGCGTTGCGTATCAGGGGCGGCATTATGAGCAGTTCTTC.

J is TRBJ2-1 and V is TRBV5-1, with a weak D call TRBD2 (6 bases). CDR3 size: 16 residues. Trimming removed 5 bases from V and 13 bases from J, with 28 bases in between. The germline CDR1 and CDR2 sequences are SGHRS and YFSETQ. The CDR3 spells CASRHSGRGGYLGQFF. Here the CDR3 DNA reads TGCGCCAGCAGGCACTCGGGGCGAGGAGGGTATTTGGGACAGTTCTTC.

The genes are TRBV28 and TRBJ2-6; D is uncertain. This CDR3 contains 17 residues. Germline V lookup: CDR1 MDHEN, CDR2 SYDVKM. V was shortened by 7 bases and J by 0 bases, with 16 bases between the two germline ends. Here the CDR3 DNA reads TGTGCCAGCAACTCCCGGCGGCGGCCCTCTGGGGCCAACGTCCTGACTTTC. It encodes CASNSRRRPSGANVLTF.

This clonotype was counted between two and nine times. Here the CDR3 DNA reads TGTGCCAGCAGTGCGGGCAGGGGAGGCTATGGCTACACCTTC. Protein sequence: CASSAGRGGYGYTF. The rearrangement links TRBV12-3 or TRBV12-4 to TRBJ1-2; D might be TRBD1 (6 bases). Between the trimmed V and J ends, which lost 5 bases and 4 bases, there was a span of 14 bases. There are 14 residues in the CDR3.

This clonotype was seen ten or more times. V gene TRBV13 combines with J gene TRBJ2-5; no clear D gene. V was pared by 5 bases and J by 5 bases, with 15 bases between. Germline CDR1 is PRHDT and CDR2 is FYEKMQ (reference sequence). The CDR3 is 14 residues long. CDR3 bases: TGTGCCAGCAGCAAACCCCCCAACCGGGAGACCCAGTACTTC. Amino acid sequence: CASSKPPNRETQYF.

V is TRBV7-2 and J is TRBJ2-7; 9 nucleotides line up with TRBD2. The CDR3 loop spans 17 amino acids. Trimming removed 2 bases from V and 2 bases from J; junction bases left unmatched: 10. Germline V gene data show CDR1 as SGHTA and CDR2 as FQGNSA. The CDR3 nucleotides are TGTGCCAGCAGCTTAAGTTTAGGCGGGAGGGAAACCTACGAGCAGTACTTC. Protein product: CASSLSLGGRETYEQYF.

The sample holds a few counts of this clonotype. The chain links TRBV9 to TRBJ2-2; D ambiguous. Germline values: CDR1 SGDLS, CDR2 YYNGEE. The V end was cut by 3 bases, the J end by 1 base, with 16 bases between. CDR3 size: 17 residues. CDR3 in DNA: TGTGCCAGCAGCGCTACCCCCACAGTGCGGAACACCGGGGAGCTGTTTTTT. Translation: CASSATPTVRNTGELFF.